This T cell receptor (beta chain) was profiled in a study of blood T cell repertoires in COVID-19. Whole-study context: Collection of acute and convalescent COVID-19 samples took place in the United States, Italy and Spain. T cells, B-cell-depleted T cells, or PBMCs provided the cDNA or gDNA that served as material.

TCRdb's copy holds only in-frame clones and misses some; the assay was immunoSEQ multiplex PCR. The data show 200,000 to 300,000 clones, 80% to 90% seen once. The V gene end was trimmed by 3 bases and the J gene end by 7 bases; junction bases not matched to a gene: 6. CDR1 MDHEN and CDR2 SYDVKM come from the germline V gene. The CDR3 has 14 residues. The rearrangement joins TRBV28 to TRBJ2-1, with 7 nucleotides matching TRBD1. The origin of this receptor is a woman aged 35 to 49 who had been exposed to COVID-19. Sequencing was performed on PBMCs or T cells enriched from blood (not recorded which). Here the CDR3 reads CASSLARTGNEQFF. Here the CDR3 DNA reads TGTGCCAGCAGTTTGGCCCGGACAGGAAATGAGCAGTTCTTC.